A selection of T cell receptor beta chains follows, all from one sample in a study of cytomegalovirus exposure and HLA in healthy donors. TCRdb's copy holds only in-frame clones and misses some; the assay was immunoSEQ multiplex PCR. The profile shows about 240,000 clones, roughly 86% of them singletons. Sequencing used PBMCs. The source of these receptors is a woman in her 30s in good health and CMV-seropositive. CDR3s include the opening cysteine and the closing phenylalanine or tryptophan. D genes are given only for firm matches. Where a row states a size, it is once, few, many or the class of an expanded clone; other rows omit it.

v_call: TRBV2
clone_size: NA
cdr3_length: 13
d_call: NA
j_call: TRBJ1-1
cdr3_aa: CASKRILNTEAFF
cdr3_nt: TGTGCCAGCAAGCGCATACTGAACACTGAAGCTTTCTTT

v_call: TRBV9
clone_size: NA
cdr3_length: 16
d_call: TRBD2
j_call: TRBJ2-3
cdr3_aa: CASSSGTSGSVDTQYF
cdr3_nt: TGTGCCAGCAGCTCCGGGACTAGCGGGAGTGTAGATACGCAGTATTTT

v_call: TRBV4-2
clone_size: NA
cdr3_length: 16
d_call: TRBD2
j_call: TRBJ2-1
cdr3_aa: CASSQKASGDYNEQFF
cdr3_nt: TGTGCCAGCAGCCAAAAAGCTAGCGGGGATTACAATGAGCAGTTCTTC

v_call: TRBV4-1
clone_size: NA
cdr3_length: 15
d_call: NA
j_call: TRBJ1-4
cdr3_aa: CASSPSGGFNEKLFF
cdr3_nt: TGCGCCAGCAGCCCCTCAGGAGGGTTTAATGAAAAACTGTTTTTT

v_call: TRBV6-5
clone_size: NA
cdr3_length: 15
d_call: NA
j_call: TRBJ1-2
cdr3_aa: CASSYSRRGSYGYTF
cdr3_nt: TGTGCCAGCAGTTACTCGAGAAGGGGGTCCTATGGCTACACCTTC

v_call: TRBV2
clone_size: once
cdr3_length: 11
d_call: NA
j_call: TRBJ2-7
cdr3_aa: CASSAGYEQYF
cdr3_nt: TGTGCCAGCAGTGCAGGTTACGAGCAGTACTTC

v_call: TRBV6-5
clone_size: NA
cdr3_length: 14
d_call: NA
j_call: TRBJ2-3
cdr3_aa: CASSERRMVGGQYF
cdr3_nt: TGTGCCAGCAGTGAACGCAGGATGGTAGGGGGGCAGTATTTT

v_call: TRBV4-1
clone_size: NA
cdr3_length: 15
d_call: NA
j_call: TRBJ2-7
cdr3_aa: CASSHTRVIEDEQYF
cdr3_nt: TGCGCCAGCAGCCATACCCGGGTTATTGAGGACGAGCAGTACTTC

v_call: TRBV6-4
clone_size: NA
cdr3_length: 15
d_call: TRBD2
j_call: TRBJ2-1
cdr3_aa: CASSRGSVSYNEQFF
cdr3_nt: TGTGCCAGCAGTCGCGGGAGTGTCTCCTACAATGAGCAGTTCTTC

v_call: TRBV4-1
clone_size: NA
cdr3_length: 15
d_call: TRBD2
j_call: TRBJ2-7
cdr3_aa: CASRTTAGSSYEQYF
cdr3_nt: TGCGCCAGCCGTACTACAGCGGGGTCCTCCTACGAGCAGTACTTC

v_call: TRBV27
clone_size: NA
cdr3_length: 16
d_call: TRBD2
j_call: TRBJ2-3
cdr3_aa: CASSLLPLAVEGTQYF
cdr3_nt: TGTGCCAGCAGTTTACTTCCGCTAGCGGTGGAGGGTACGCAGTATTTT

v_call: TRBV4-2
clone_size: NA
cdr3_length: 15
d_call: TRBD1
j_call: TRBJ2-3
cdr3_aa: CASSQAEGAEYTQYF
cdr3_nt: TGTGCCAGCAGCCAAGCCGAGGGGGCTGAGTATACGCAGTATTTT

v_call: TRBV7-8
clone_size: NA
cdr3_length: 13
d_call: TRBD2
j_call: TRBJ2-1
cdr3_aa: CANSLAGVHEQFF
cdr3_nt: TGTGCCAACTCACTAGCGGGAGTCCATGAGCAGTTCTTC

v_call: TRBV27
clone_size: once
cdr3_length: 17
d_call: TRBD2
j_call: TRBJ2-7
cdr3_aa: CASSLRGGNYFSYEQYF
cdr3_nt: TGTGCCAGCAGTTTAAGGGGAGGGAACTACTTCTCCTACGAGCAGTACTTC

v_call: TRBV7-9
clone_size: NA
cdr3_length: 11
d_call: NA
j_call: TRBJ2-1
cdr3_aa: CASSSQWEQFF
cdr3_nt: TGTGCCAGCAGCTCACAGTGGGAGCAGTTCTTC

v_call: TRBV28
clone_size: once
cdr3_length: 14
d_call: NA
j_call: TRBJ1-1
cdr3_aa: CASSLRAMNTEAFF
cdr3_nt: TGTGCCAGCAGCCTGAGGGCCATGAACACTGAAGCTTTCTTT

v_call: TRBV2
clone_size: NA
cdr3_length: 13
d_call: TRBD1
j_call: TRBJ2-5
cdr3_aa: CASSEGTGATQYF
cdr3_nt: TGTGCCAGCAGTGAAGGGACAGGGGCGACCCAGTACTTC

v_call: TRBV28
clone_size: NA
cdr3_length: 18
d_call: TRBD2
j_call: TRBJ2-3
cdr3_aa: CASSRPQLAGASTDTQYF
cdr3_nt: TGTGCCAGCAGTCGCCCCCAACTAGCGGGGGCTTCCACAGATACGCAGTATTTT

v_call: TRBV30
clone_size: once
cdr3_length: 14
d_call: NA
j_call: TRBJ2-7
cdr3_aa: CAWSGPLQGGEQYF
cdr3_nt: TGTGCCTGGAGTGGTCCCCTACAGGGTGGGGAGCAGTACTTC

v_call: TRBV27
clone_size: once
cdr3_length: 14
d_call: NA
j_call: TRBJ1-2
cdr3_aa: CASSPAGAHYGYTF
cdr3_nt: TGTGCCAGCAGTCCAGCGGGGGCACACTATGGCTACACCTTC

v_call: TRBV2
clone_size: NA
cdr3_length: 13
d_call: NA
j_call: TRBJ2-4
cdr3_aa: CASNGLSKNIQYF
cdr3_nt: TGTGCCAGCAACGGACTATCCAAAAACATTCAGTACTTC

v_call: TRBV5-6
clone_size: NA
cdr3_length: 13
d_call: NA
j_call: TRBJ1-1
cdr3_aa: CASSVPGPTEAFF
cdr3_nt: TGTGCCAGCAGCGTACCGGGTCCCACTGAAGCTTTCTTT

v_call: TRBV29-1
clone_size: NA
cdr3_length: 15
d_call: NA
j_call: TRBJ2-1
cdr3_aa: CSVEVDSASYNEQFF
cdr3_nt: TGCAGCGTTGAAGTGGACTCCGCTTCCTACAATGAGCAGTTCTTC

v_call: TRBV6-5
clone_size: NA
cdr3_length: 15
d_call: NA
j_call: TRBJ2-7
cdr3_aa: CASSSGDAVVYEQYF
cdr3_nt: TGTGCCAGCAGTTCCGGCGATGCGGTAGTCTACGAGCAGTACTTC

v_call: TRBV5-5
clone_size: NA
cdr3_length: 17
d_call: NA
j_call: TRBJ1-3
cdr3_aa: CASSLRTVQISGNTIYF
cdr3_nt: TGTGCCAGCAGCCTTCGGACAGTCCAGATCTCTGGAAACACCATATATTTT

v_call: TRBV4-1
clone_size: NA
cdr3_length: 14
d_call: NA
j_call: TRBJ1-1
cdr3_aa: CASSYRGGSTEAFF
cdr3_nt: TGCGCCAGCAGCTACCGAGGGGGAAGCACTGAAGCTTTCTTT

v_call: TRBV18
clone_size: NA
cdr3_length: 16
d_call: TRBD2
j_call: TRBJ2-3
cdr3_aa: CASSPQQAGSSDTQYF
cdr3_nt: TGTGCCAGCTCACCACAACAAGCGGGATCTTCAGATACGCAGTATTTT

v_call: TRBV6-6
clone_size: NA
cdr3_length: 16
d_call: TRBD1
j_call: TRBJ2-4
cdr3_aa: CASSYGDRGSGNIQYF
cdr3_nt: TGTGCCAGCAGTTACGGGGACAGGGGGTCTGGAAACATTCAGTACTTC

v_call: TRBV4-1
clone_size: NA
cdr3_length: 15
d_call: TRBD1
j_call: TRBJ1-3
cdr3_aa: CASKQDRGSGNTIYF
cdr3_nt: TGCGCCAGCAAACAGGACAGGGGGTCTGGAAACACCATATATTTT

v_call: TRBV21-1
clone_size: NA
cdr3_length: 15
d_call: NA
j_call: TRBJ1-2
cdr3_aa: CASSRGLGLADGYTF
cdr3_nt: TGTGCCAGCAGCAGAGGGTTGGGGTTGGCGGATGGCTACACCTTC

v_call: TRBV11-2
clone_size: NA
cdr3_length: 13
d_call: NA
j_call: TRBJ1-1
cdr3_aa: CASSLGQALEAFF
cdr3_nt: TGTGCCAGCAGCTTAGGACAAGCCCTAGAAGCTTTCTTT

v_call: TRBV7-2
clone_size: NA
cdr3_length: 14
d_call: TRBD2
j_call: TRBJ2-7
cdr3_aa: CASSLDGTRAEQYF
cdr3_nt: TGTGCCAGCAGCTTAGACGGGACTAGAGCCGAGCAGTACTTC

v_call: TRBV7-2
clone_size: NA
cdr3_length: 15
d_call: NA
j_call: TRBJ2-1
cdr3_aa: CASSLAWEAYNEQFF
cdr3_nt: TGTGCCAGCAGCTTAGCGTGGGAGGCCTACAATGAGCAGTTCTTC

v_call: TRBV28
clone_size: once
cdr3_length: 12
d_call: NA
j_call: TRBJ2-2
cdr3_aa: CASNIYTGELFF
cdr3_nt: TGTGCCAGCAACATATATACCGGGGAGCTGTTTTTT

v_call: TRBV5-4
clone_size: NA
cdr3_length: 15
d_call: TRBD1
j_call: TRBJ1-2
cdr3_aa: CASSGFDRGDYGYTF
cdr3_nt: TGTGCCAGCAGCGGATTCGACAGGGGGGACTATGGCTACACCTTC

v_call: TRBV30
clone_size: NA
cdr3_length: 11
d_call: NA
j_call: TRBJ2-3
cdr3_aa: CAWSLPDTQYF
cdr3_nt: TGTGCCTGGAGTCTCCCAGATACGCAGTATTTT

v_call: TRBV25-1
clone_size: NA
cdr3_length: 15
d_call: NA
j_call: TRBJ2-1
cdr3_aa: CASHSPGSPYNEQFF
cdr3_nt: TGTGCCAGCCATTCCCCCGGGAGCCCCTACAATGAGCAGTTCTTC

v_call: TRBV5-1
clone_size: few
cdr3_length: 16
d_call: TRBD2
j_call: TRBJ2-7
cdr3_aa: CASSLMTSGRSFEQYF
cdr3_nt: TGCGCCAGCAGCTTGATGACTAGCGGTAGGAGTTTCGAGCAGTACTTC

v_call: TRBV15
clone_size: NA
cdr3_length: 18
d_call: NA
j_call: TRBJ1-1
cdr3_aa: CATSRADRRSNWGTEAFF
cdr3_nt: TGTGCCACCAGCAGAGCCGACAGGCGTTCCAATTGGGGCACTGAAGCTTTCTTT

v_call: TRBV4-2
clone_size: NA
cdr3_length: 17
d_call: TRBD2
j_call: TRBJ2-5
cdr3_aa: CASSPRTSGRSQETQYF
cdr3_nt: TGTGCCAGCAGCCCCCGGACTAGCGGGAGGTCCCAAGAGACCCAGTACTTC

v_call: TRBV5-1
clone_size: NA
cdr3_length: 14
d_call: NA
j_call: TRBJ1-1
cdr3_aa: CASSLEGEFTEAFF
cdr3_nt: TGCGCCAGCAGCTTGGAGGGAGAGTTCACTGAAGCTTTCTTT

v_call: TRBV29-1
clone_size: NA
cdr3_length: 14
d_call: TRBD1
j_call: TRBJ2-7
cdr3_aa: CSVETGQGAYEQYF
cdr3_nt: TGCAGCGTGGAAACAGGACAGGGGGCCTACGAGCAGTACTTC

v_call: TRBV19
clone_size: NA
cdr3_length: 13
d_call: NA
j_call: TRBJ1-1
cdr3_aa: CASSIRQNTEAFF
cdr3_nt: TGTGCCAGTAGTATCAGGCAGAACACTGAAGCTTTCTTT

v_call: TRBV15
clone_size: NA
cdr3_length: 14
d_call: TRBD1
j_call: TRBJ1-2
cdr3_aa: CATSRMGQNYGYTF
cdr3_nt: TGTGCCACCAGCCGTATGGGACAGAACTATGGCTACACCTTC

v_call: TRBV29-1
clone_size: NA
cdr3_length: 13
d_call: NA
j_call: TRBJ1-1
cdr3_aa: CSALRGGRTEAFF
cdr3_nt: TGCAGCGCCCTCCGGGGGGGTCGGACTGAAGCTTTCTTT

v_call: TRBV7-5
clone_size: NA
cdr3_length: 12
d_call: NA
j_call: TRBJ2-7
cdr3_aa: CARSSAANEQYF
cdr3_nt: TGTGCCAGAAGCTCGGCGGCTAACGAGCAGTACTTC

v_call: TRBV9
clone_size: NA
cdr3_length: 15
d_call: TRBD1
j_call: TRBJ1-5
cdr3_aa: CASSEGSRGVGPQHF
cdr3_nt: TGTGCCAGCAGCGAGGGGTCCAGGGGGGTCGGGCCCCAGCATTTT

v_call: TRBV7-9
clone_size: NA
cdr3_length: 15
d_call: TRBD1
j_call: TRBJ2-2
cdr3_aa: CASSPSGTGSGELFF
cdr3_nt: TGTGCCAGCAGCCCGAGTGGGACAGGGTCCGGGGAGCTGTTTTTT

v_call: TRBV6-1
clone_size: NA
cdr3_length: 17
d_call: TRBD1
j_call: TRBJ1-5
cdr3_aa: CASSATGGYYSNQPQHF
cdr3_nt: TGTGCCAGCAGTGCTACAGGGGGCTATTATAGCAATCAGCCCCAGCATTTT

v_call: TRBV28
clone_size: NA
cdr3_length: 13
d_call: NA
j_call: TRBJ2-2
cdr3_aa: CASSFREGGELFF
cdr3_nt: TGTGCCAGCAGTTTCAGGGAAGGCGGGGAGCTGTTTTTT

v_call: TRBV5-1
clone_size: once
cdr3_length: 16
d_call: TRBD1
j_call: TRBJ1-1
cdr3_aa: CASSLEGDRGRAEAFF
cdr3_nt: TGCGCCAGCAGCTTGGAAGGAGACAGGGGAAGGGCTGAAGCTTTCTTT